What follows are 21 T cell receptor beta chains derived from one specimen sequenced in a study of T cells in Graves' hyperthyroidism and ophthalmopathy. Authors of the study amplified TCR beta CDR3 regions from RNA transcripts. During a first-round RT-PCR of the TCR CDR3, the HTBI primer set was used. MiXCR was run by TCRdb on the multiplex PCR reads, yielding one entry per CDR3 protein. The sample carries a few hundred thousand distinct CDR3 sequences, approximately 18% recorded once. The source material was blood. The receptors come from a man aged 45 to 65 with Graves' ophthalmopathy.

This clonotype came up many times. The CDR3 here is CASSLEAGLDTQYF. The CDR3 DNA reads TGTGCCAGCAGCTTAGAAGCGGGACTGGATACGCAGTATTTT. The V gene is TRBV7-8, the J gene TRBJ2-3; 7 bases match TRBD2. V was pared by 1 base and J by 6 bases, with 4 bases of the junction left unmatched. CDR3 length equals 14 residues. From germline, CDR1 is SGHVS and CDR2 FQNEAQ.

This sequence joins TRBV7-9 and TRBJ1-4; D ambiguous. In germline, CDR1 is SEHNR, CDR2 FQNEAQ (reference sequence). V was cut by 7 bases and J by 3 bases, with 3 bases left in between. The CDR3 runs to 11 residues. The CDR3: CASTPNEKLFF. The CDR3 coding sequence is TGTGCCAGCACCCCTAATGAAAAACTGTTTTTT. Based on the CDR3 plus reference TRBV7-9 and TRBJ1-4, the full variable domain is DTGVSQNPRHKITKRGQNVTFRCDPISEHNRLYWYRQTLGQGPEFLTYFQNEAQLEKSRLLSDRFSAERPKGSFSTLEIQRTEQGDSAMYLCASTPNEKLFFGSGTQLSVL.

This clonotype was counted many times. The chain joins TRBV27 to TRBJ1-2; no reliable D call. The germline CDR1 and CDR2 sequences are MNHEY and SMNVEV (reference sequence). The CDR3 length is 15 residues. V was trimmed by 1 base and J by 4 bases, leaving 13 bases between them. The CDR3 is CASSLFLGSTYGYTF. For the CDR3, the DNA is TGTGCCAGCAGTTTATTTTTGGGCAGCACCTATGGCTACACCTTC.

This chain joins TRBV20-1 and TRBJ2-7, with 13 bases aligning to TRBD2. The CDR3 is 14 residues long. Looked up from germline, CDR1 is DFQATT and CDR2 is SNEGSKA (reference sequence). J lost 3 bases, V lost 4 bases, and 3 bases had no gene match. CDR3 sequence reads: CSATGTSGNYEQYF. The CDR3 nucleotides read TGCAGTGCTACCGGGACTAGCGGGAACTACGAGCAGTACTTC.

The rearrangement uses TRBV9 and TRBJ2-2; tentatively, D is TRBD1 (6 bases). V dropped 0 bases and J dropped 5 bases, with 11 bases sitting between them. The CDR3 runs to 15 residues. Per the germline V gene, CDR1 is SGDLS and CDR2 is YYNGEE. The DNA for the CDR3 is TGTGCCAGCAGCGTAGACCAGGGGTTGACCGGGGAGCTGTTTTTT. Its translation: CASSVDQGLTGELFF.

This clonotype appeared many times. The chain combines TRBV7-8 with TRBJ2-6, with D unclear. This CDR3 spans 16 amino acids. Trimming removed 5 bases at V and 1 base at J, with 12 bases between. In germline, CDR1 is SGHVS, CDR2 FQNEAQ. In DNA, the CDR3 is TGTGCCAGCAGCCGATTAGGAGTTTCTGGGGCCAACGTCCTGACTTTC. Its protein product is CASSRLGVSGANVLTF. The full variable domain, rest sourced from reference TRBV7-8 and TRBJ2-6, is GAGVSQSPRYKVAKRGQDVALRCDPISGHVSLFWYQQALGQGPEFLTYFQNEAQLDKSGLPSDRFFAERPEGSVSTLKIQRTQQEDSAVYLCASSRLGVSGANVLTFGAGSRLTVL.

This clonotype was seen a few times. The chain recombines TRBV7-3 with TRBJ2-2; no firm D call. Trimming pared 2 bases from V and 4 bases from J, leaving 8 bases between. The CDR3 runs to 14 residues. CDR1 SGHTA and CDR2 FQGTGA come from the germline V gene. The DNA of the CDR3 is TGTGCCAGCAGCTTAGCCGGGCCCACCGGGGAGCTGTTTTTT. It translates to CASSLAGPTGELFF.

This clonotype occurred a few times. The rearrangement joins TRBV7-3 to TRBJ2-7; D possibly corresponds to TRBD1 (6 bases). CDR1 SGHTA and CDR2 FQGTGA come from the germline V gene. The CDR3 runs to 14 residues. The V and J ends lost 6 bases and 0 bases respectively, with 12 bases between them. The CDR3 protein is CASSSTGNSYEQYF. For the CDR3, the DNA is TGTGCCAGCAGTTCCACAGGGAACTCCTACGAGCAGTACTTC.

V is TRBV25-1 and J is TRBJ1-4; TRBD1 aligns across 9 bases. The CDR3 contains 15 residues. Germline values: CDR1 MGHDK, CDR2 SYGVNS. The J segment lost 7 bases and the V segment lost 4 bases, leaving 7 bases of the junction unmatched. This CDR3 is CASSVTGGKGEKLFF. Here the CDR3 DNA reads TGTGCCAGCAGTGTAACAGGGGGCAAGGGTGAAAAACTGTTTTTT.

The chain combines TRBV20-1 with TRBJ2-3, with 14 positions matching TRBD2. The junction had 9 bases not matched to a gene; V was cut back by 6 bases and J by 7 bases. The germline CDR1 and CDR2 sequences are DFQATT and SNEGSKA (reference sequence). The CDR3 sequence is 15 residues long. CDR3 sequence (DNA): TGCAGTGCGTCCGGGACTAGCGGGAGTGGAAATACGCAGTATTTT. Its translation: CSASGTSGSGNTQYF.

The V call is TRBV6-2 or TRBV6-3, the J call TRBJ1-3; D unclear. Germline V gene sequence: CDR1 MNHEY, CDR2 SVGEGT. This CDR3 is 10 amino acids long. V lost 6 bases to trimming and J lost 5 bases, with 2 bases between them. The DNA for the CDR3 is TGTGCCAGCAGCAGAAACACCATATATTTT. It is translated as CASSRNTIYF.

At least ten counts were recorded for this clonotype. The CDR3 spells CAWSRAAYEQYF. The CDR3 DNA follows: TGTGCCTGGAGTAGGGCAGCCTACGAGCAGTACTTC. The chain couples TRBV30 to TRBJ2-7; D uncertain. V shed 2 bases and J shed 2 bases, with 7 bases lying between them. CDR3 length equals 12 residues. CDR1 GTSNPN and CDR2 SVGIG come from the germline V gene (reference sequence).

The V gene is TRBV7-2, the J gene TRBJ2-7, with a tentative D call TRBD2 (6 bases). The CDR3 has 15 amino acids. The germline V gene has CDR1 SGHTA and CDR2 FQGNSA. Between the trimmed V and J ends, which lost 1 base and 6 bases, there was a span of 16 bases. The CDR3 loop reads CASSLVSGSGTEQYF. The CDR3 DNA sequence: TGTGCCAGCAGCTTAGTCTCCGGGAGTGGCACCGAGCAGTACTTC.

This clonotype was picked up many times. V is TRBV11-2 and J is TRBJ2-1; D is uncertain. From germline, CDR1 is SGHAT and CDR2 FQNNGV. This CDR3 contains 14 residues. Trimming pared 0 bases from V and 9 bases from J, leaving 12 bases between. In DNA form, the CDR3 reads TGTGCCAGCAGCTTAGATCCCGGCTGGGCTGAGCAGTTCTTC. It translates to CASSLDPGWAEQFF.

The CDR3 region has the DNA TGCAGTGCCATTAGCGGGAGGGCCGTGGATACGCAGTATTTT. This sequence encodes CSAISGRAVDTQYF. The rearrangement uses TRBV20-1 and TRBJ2-3; 11 bases agree with TRBD2. CDR1 is DFQATT, CDR2 SNEGSKA, per germline (reference sequence). There are 14 residues in the CDR3. After removal of 6 bases from V and 6 bases from J, the junction contained 8 bases not matched to a gene.

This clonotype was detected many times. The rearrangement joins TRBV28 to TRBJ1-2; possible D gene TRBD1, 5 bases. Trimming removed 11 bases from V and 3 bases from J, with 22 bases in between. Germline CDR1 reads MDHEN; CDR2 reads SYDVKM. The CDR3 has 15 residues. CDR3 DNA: TGTGCCTCCCGGGACGGGTTCCTTGTGGACTATGGCTACACCTTC. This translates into CASRDGFLVDYGYTF.

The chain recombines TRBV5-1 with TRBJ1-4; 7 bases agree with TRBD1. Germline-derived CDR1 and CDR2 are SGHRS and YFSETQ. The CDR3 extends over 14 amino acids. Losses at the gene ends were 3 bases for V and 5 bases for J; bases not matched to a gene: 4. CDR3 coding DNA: TGCGCCAGCAGCTCTGCGGGACAGAATGAAAAACTGTTTTTT. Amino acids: CASSSAGQNEKLFF.

CDR3 amino acids: CASGGPPREQYF. The CDR3 bases are TGTGCCAGCGGGGGGCCCCCGCGGGAGCAGTACTTC. The gene calls are TRBV6-1 and TRBJ2-7; D is perhaps TRBD1 or TRBD2 (6 bases each). Trimming cost V 8 bases and J 7 bases, with 15 bases left between them. Germline values: CDR1 MNHNS, CDR2 SASEGT. This CDR3 is built from 12 residues.

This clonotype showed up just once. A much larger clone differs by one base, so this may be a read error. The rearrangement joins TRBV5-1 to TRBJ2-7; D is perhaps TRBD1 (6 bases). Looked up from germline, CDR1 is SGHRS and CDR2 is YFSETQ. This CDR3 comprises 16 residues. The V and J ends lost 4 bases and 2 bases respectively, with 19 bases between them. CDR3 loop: CASSPRDTAKAYEQYF. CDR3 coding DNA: TGCGCCAGCAGCCCCCGGGACACGGCAAAAGCCTACGAGCAGTACTTC.

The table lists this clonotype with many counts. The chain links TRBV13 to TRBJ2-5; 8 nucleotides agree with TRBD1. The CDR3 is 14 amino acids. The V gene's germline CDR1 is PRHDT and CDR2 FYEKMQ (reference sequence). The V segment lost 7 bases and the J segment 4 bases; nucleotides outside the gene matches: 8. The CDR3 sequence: CASTQRTGTETQYF. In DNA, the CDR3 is TGTGCCAGCACCCAAAGGACAGGGACAGAGACCCAGTACTTC.

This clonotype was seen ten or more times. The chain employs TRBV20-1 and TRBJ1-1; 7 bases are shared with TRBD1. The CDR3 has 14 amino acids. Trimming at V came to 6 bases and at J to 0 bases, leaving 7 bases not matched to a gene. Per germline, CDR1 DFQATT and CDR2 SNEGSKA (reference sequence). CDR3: CSAVPGTVNTEAFF. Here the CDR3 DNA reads TGCAGTGCCGTCCCCGGGACAGTGAACACTGAAGCTTTCTTT.